The clone carrying this T cell receptor beta chain has ten or more counts. The antigen is undetermined. CDR3 length: 14 amino acids. Trimming took off 2 bases at V and 2 bases at J, with 9 bases between the two ends. Germline V lookup: CDR1 MNHEY, CDR2 SVGAGI. The sample is drawn from a study of regulatory T cells in long-lasting Graves disease. Study information: Persistent cases were those of Graves' disease that involved over 5 years of antithyroid drugs with positive TSH receptor antibodies. The study's findings and limits: Favored gene segments in persistent disease were TRBV28, TRBJ1-2 and TRBJ2-5.

Assembly of TCR beta libraries relied on iRepertoire HTBI primers together with Arm-PCR of CDR3 regions. Each CDR3 protein is one row after TCRdb ran MiXCR on the multiplex PCR reads. This table has hundreds of thousands of distinct CDR3 sequences, 22% appearing once. Time point meaning: persistent/refractory GD, antithyroid drugs over 5 years with positive TRAb. The TCR library was made from RNA extracted from PBMCs. The sequence came from a female donor with Graves disease. The chain joins TRBV6-5 to TRBJ1-2; D is ambiguous. This sample comprised peripheral blood mononuclear cells (PBMCs), obtained when the disease was refractory, from a patient treated with antithyroid drugs. CDR3 DNA sequence: TGTGCCAGCAGTTACACGACCCCCAACTATGGCTACACCTTC. Translation: CASSYTTPNYGYTF.